This T cell receptor (beta chain) was identified during a study of identical twins. With respect to this clonotype: Its antigen is unidentified.

The study's findings and limits: Findings depended on cross-sectional statistics rather than tracking the same donors.

There are 14 residues in the CDR3. Germline V gene sequence: CDR1 SNHLY, CDR2 FYNNEI. Between the trimmed V and J ends, which lost 8 bases and 0 bases, there was a span of 14 bases. TCRdb re-called the 5' RACE reads through MiXCR, storing one row per CDR3 protein. The sample yields 1.5 million to 2 million distinct CDR3 sequences, around a third seen once. The J gene is TRBJ2-7, the V gene TRBV2, with D uncertain. Sequencing input: cord blood. The source is a newborn girl in good health. CDR3 DNA: TGTGCCAGCGCGTCTGCCACCGGCTCCTACGAGCAGTACTTC. This codes for CASASATGSYEQYF.